This entry lists 21 T cell receptor beta chains sequenced from one sample in a study of cytomegalovirus exposure and HLA in healthy donors. The PCR employed 60 Vbeta primers together with 13 Jbeta primers. Using immunoSEQ multiplex PCR, the repertoire was profiled, and TCRdb retains in-frame clones only, with some absent. Here the sample spans a few hundred thousand clones, 60% to 85% being singletons. The sequenced sample consisted of PBMCs. Receptors originate from a man in his forties in good health and CMV-seronegative.

J is TRBJ2-7 and V is TRBV27; D is perhaps TRBD2 (5 bases). V was cut by 6 bases and J by 2 bases, with 14 bases left in between. The CDR3 spans 14 residues. Germline V lookup: CDR1 MNHEY, CDR2 SMNVEV (reference sequence). CDR3 DNA sequence: TGTGCCAGCAGCCGGGAAGAGGGCCCCTACGAGCAGTACTTC. Amino acids: CASSREEGPYEQYF.

This clone was found a few times. The chain couples TRBV7-3 to TRBJ2-3; D possibly corresponds to TRBD2 (5 bases). Per germline, CDR1 SGHTA and CDR2 FQGTGA. V dropped 1 base and J dropped 0 bases, with 8 bases sitting between them. The CDR3 loop spans 15 amino acids. CDR3 DNA sequence: TGTGCCAGCAGCTTAATCCGGGGAAGCACAGATACGCAGTATTTT. It translates to CASSLIRGSTDTQYF.

This chain joins TRBV7-2 and TRBJ1-3, with 7 bases that match TRBD1. This CDR3 is 14 amino acids long. After removal of 4 bases from V and 4 bases from J, the junction contained 4 bases not matched to a gene. Germline V gene lookup returns CDR1 SGHTA and CDR2 FQGNSA. CDR3 nucleotide sequence: TGTGCCAGCAGCTCCGACAGGGAAGGAAACACCATATATTTT. Its translation is CASSSDREGNTIYF. The full variable domain, completed using reference TRBV7-2 and TRBJ1-3, is GAGVSQSPSNKVTEKGKDVELRCDPISGHTALYWYRQSLGQGLEFLIYFQGNSAPDKSGLPSDRFSAERTGGSVSTLTIQRTQQEDSAVYLCASSSDREGNTIYFGEGSWLTVV.

V gene TRBV5-1 combines with J gene TRBJ2-7; D is uncertain. This CDR3 is built from 14 residues. Trimming removed 7 bases from V and 1 base from J, with 15 bases in between. Germline loops: CDR1 SGHRS, CDR2 YFSETQ. CDR3 bases: TGCGCCAGCTCGCTTTTCGGGTTATCCTACGAGCAGTACTTC. Protein: CASSLFGLSYEQYF.

The chain uses TRBV4-2 and TRBJ2-2, with unresolved D. V gave up 0 bases and J gave up 2 bases, with 4 bases separating them. Germline V gives CDR1 LGHNA, CDR2 YNFKEQ. This CDR3 has 14 residues. The CDR3: CASSQDNNTGELFF. In DNA form, the CDR3 reads TGTGCCAGCAGCCAAGACAATAACACCGGGGAGCTGTTTTTT.

This rearrangement joins TRBV28 to TRBJ1-2, with 8 bases identical to TRBD1. The CDR3 runs 15 residues. Trimming cost V 2 bases and J 2 bases; bases outside gene matches: 4. The germline gives CDR1 MDHEN, CDR2 SYDVKM. CDR3 loop: CASSLGQGRNYGYTF. In DNA form, the CDR3 reads TGTGCCAGCAGTTTAGGACAGGGACGGAACTATGGCTACACCTTC.

Regarding this clone: The junction differs from germline at one of its ends, possibly a read error. The V and J genes are TRBV7-9 and TRBJ1-5, with no clear D. This CDR3 is built from 12 residues. Germline values: CDR1 SEHNR, CDR2 FQNEAQ (reference sequence). CDR3 region: CSSSLNNQPQHF. CDR3 coding DNA: TGTTCCAGCAGCCTAAACAATCAGCCCCAGCATTTT.

This chain's CDR3 is CASSLVVAGGRYSNEQFF. As DNA, the CDR3 is TGTGCCAGCAGCTTAGTTGTAGCGGGGGGGCGGTATAGCAATGAGCAGTTCTTC. V and J are TRBV11-2 and TRBJ2-1; TRBD2 matches at 11 bases. The CDR3 has 18 residues. Unmatched junction bases numbered 11, after V lost 1 base and J lost 6 bases. CDR1 is SGHAT, CDR2 FQNNGV, per germline.

The chain carries TRBV5-4 and TRBJ2-7, with 9 positions matching TRBD1. The CDR3 has 15 amino acids. The ends lost 4 bases at V and 2 bases at J; junction bases unmatched: 7. Germline lookup yields CDR1 SGHNT and CDR2 YYREEE (reference sequence). The DNA for the CDR3 is TGTGCCAGCAGCCCTGGGGGACAGGGACCCTACGAGCAGTACTTC. Amino acids: CASSPGGQGPYEQYF.

J is TRBJ1-2 and V is TRBV15, with unresolved D. This CDR3 is 16 amino acids long. V was trimmed by 1 base and J by 4 bases, leaving 16 bases between them. CDR1 and CDR2 from the germline V gene are LNHNV and YYDKDF (reference sequence). DNA of the CDR3: TGTGCCACCAGCAGAGTTGGGCAGCTTACACGCTATGGCTACACCTTC. Encoded protein: CATSRVGQLTRYGYTF.

The chain links TRBV10-3 to TRBJ2-2; D ambiguous. CDR1 is ENHRY and CDR2 is SYGVKD in the germline V gene. V lost 3 bases and J 4 bases, leaving 12 bases between the germline ends. CDR3 length: 15 amino acids. CDR3 coding DNA: TGTGCCATCAGTGACATCCCGAGTCGCACCGGGGAGCTGTTTTTT. It is translated as CAISDIPSRTGELFF.

V usage is TRBV5-4 and J usage is TRBJ1-2; 9 nucleotides agree with TRBD1. Germline V gene data show CDR1 as SGHNT and CDR2 as YYREEE (reference sequence). Trimming at V came to 0 bases and at J to 6 bases, leaving 6 bases not matched to a gene. This CDR3 is 15 amino acids long. CDR3 amino acids: CASSLEAGTGNGYTF. CDR3 bases: TGTGCCAGCAGCTTGGAGGCCGGGACAGGGAATGGCTACACCTTC. The variable domain in full, with the rest retrieved from reference TRBV5-4 and TRBJ1-2, is ETGVTQSPTHLIKTRGQQVTLRCSSQSGHNTVSWYQQALGQGPQFIFQYYREEENGRGNFPPRFSGLQFPNYSSELNVNALELDDSALYLCASSLEAGTGNGYTFGSGTRLTVV.

This chain's CDR3 is CASSSTSGGLSYNEQFF. CDR3 DNA: TGTGCCAGCAGCAGTACTAGCGGGGGCCTCTCCTACAATGAGCAGTTCTTC. The V and J genes are TRBV7-9 and TRBJ2-1; 11 bases map to TRBD2. V lost 5 bases to trimming and J lost 0 bases; unmatched junction nucleotides: 6. The V gene's germline CDR1 is SEHNR and CDR2 FQNEAQ (reference sequence). This CDR3 has 17 amino acids.

V and J are TRBV27 and TRBJ2-7, with 8 bases aligning to TRBD1. The trim removed 3 bases at V and 0 bases at J, leaving 4 bases unmatched. Germline CDR1 is MNHEY and CDR2 is SMNVEV (reference sequence). This CDR3 is built from 15 residues. The CDR3 region is CASSLTTGGSYEQYF. CDR3 DNA: TGTGCCAGCAGTTTGACCACAGGGGGCTCCTACGAGCAGTACTTC.

The chain couples TRBV19 to TRBJ1-1; D perhaps matches TRBD1 (6 bases). Germline V gives CDR1 LNHDA, CDR2 SQIVND (reference sequence). Trimming shortened V by 4 bases and J by 4 bases, and 19 bases separated the two germline ends. The CDR3 has 16 amino acids. CDR3 sequence reads: CASSTPRQVKGTEAFF. Here the CDR3 DNA reads TGTGCCAGTAGTACCCCTCGACAGGTTAAAGGCACTGAAGCTTTCTTT.

CDR3 sequence reads: CASGLVSGQGSRFYGYTF. Here the CDR3 DNA reads TGTGCTAGTGGTTTGGTATCAGGACAGGGGAGTCGTTTCTATGGCTACACCTTC. The chain has TRBV12-5 and TRBJ1-2; 9 bases match TRBD1. The germline V gene encodes CDR1 LGHNT and CDR2 FRNRAP. This CDR3 comprises 18 residues. J was trimmed by 4 bases and V by 0 bases; bases with no gene match: 12.

This rearrangement joins TRBV28 to TRBJ1-5, with D unresolved. The V gene's germline CDR1 is MDHEN and CDR2 SYDVKM. The CDR3 extends over 14 amino acids. Trimming left V 3 bases short and J 5 bases short, with 11 bases between. Here the CDR3 reads CASSFQLGDQPQHF. Written as DNA, the CDR3 is TGTGCCAGCAGTTTTCAGCTAGGAGATCAGCCCCAGCATTTT. Full variable domain (remainder filled in from reference TRBV28 and TRBJ1-5): DVKVTQSSRYLVKRTGEKVFLECVQDMDHENMFWYRQDPGLGLRLIYFSYDVKMKEKGDIPEGYSVSREKKERFSLILESASTNQTSMYLCASSFQLGDQPQHFGDGTRLSIL.

This chain links TRBV27 with TRBJ1-6; TRBD1 agrees at 8 bases. Germline lookup yields CDR1 MNHEY and CDR2 SMNVEV (reference sequence). J was trimmed by 9 bases and V by 3 bases; bases with no gene match: 4. This CDR3 has 14 residues. The CDR3 coding sequence is TGTGCCAGCAGTTTGGGAACAGGGGGTTCACCCCTCCACTTT. This translates into CASSLGTGGSPLHF.

This clone was picked up a small number of times. J is TRBJ2-5 and V is TRBV11-2; 7 bases are shared with TRBD2. The CDR3 covers 15 residues. With V trimmed by 1 base and J by 2 bases, 4 bases remained unmatched. Germline V gives CDR1 SGHAT, CDR2 FQNNGV. The CDR3 sequence: CASSLALAVQETQYF. Written as DNA, the CDR3 is TGTGCCAGCAGCTTAGCCCTAGCGGTGCAAGAGACCCAGTACTTC.

The V call is TRBV4-1, the J call TRBJ2-5, with 9 nucleotides matching TRBD2. This CDR3 is built from 16 residues. The germline V gene has CDR1 MGHRA and CDR2 YSYEKL. J lost 0 bases, V lost 4 bases, and 6 bases had no gene match. CDR3 bases: TGCGCCAGCAGCCGGCGACTAGCGGTGTACCAAGAGACCCAGTACTTC. It encodes CASSRRLAVYQETQYF.

The gene calls are TRBV4-1 and TRBJ2-6; possible D gene TRBD1, 5 bases. Looked up from germline, CDR1 is MGHRA and CDR2 is YSYEKL. Deletions cut 0 bases from V and 0 bases from J, with 15 bases between. The CDR3 extends over 19 amino acids. The CDR3: CASSQDPGQPRSGANVLTF. The CDR3 DNA reads as TGCGCCAGCAGCCAAGATCCAGGACAACCACGCTCTGGGGCCAACGTCCTGACTTTC.